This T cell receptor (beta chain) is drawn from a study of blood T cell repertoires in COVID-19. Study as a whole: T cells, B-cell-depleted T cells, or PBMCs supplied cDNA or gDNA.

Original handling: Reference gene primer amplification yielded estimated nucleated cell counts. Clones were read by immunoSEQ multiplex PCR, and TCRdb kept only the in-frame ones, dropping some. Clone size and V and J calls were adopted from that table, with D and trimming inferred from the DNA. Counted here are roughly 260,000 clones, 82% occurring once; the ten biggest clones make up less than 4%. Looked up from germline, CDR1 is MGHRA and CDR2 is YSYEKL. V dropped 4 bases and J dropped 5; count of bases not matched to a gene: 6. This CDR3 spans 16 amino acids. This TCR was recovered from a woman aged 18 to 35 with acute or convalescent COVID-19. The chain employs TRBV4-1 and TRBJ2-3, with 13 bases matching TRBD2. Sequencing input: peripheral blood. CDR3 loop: CASSPTSGREVDTQYF. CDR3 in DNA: TGCGCCAGCAGCCCAACTAGCGGGAGGGAGGTAGATACGCAGTATTTT.